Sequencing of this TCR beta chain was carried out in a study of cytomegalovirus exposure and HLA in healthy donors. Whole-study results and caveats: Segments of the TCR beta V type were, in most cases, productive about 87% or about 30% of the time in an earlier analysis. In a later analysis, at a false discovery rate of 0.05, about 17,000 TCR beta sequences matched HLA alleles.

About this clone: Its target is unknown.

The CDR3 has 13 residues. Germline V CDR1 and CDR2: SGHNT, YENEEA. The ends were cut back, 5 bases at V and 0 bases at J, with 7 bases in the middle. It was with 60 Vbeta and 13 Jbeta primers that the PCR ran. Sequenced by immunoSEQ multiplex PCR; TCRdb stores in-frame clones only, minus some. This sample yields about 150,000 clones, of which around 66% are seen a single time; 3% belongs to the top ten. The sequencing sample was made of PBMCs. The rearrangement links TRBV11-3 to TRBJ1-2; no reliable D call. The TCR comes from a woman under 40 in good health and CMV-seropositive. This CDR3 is CASSPGANYGYTF. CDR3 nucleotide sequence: TGTGCCAGCAGCCCCGGGGCTAACTATGGCTACACCTTC.